A single sample gave rise to the 28 T cell receptor beta chains below, sequenced in a study of blood T cells in healthy people across ages. With a J-beta primer mix and a sample-barcoded 5' primer, a second PCR ran roughly 6 to 11 cycles. One entry per CDR3 protein results from TCRdb running MiXCR on the 5' RACE reads. The data hold roughly 800,000 distinct CDR3 sequences, with roughly 26% observed a single time. The same specimen was also included in a second study, on T cells of mothers and their children.

Sequencing was carried out using blood. Receptors originate from a boy between 5 and 17 years old in good health.

This clonotype was counted between two and nine times. This chain connects TRBV7-6 to TRBJ2-3; 8 bases agree with TRBD2. CDR3 length equals 15 residues. V shed 5 bases, J shed 2 bases, and the junction held 6 bases outside the gene matches. From germline, CDR1 is SGHVS and CDR2 FNYEAQ. The CDR3 reads CASSARGDLTDTQYF. CDR3 nucleotides: TGTGCCAGCAGCGCGCGGGGGGATCTCACAGATACGCAGTATTTT.

To note about this clonotype: The junction does not match germline at one end; this may be a read error. The chain uses TRBV12-3 or TRBV12-4 and TRBJ1-6; D may be TRBD1 (5 bases). The CDR3 is made up of 18 amino acids. CDR3 residues: CASSLSEGALSHNSPLHF. CDR3 sequence (DNA): TGTGCCAGCAGTTTAAGTGAAGGGGCCCTCTCCCATAATTCACCCCTCCACTTT.

The table lists this clonotype with a few counts. The V and J genes are TRBV5-1 and TRBJ2-1, with TRBD1 identical over 11 bases. V shed 6 bases, J shed 7 bases, and the junction held 6 bases outside the gene matches. This CDR3 comprises 14 residues. Germline lookup yields CDR1 SGHRS and CDR2 YFSETQ. CDR3 DNA sequence: TGCGCCAGCACCCGGACAGGGGGCGGAAATGAGCAGTTCTTC. Translated: CASTRTGGGNEQFF.

This clonotype occurred a few times. The rearrangement links TRBV27 to TRBJ1-4; no reliable D call. This CDR3 region has 16 residues. V was shortened by 1 base and J by 8 bases, with 17 bases between the two germline ends. Germline values: CDR1 MNHEY, CDR2 SMNVEV (reference sequence). The CDR3: CASSLFSGRDGEKLFF. CDR3 nucleotide sequence: TGTGCCAGCAGTTTATTCTCCGGGAGGGATGGAGAAAAACTGTTTTTT.

V usage is TRBV7-8 and J usage is TRBJ1-5; perhaps TRBD1 as D (6 bases). Between the trimmed V and J ends, which lost 1 base and 3 bases, there was a span of 10 bases. CDR3 length: 15 amino acids. Germline V CDR1 and CDR2: SGHVS, FQNEAQ. The CDR3 DNA sequence: TGTGCCAGCAGCTTAGGGTCAGGGGACAATCAGCCCCAGCATTTT. This encodes CASSLGSGDNQPQHF.

This clonotype occurred once. A clone one base away is much larger, so this may be a read error. J is TRBJ1-5 and V is TRBV2, with D maybe TRBD1 (5 bases). V lost 6 bases to trimming and J lost 6 bases, with 15 bases between them. This CDR3 is 14 amino acids long. In germline, CDR1 is SNHLY, CDR2 FYNNEI. The CDR3 DNA sequence: TGTGCCAGCAGCGAAACAGGTTTTAGTCAGCCCCAGCATTTT. The encoded protein is CASSETGFSQPQHF.

The rearrangement joins TRBV7-9 to TRBJ2-3; D possibly corresponds to TRBD1 (5 bases). V was shortened by 5 bases and J by 2 bases, with 17 bases between the two germline ends. Germline lookup yields CDR1 SEHNR and CDR2 FQNEAQ (reference sequence). The CDR3 has 16 residues. Here the CDR3 reads CASSLSGNANTDTQYF. CDR3 coding DNA: TGTGCCAGCAGCCTCTCAGGGAACGCTAACACAGATACGCAGTATTTT.

V gene TRBV27 combines with J gene TRBJ2-2; 10 bases are shared with TRBD1. From germline, CDR1 is MNHEY and CDR2 SMNVEV (reference sequence). The junction had 7 bases not matched to a gene; V was cut back by 8 bases and J by 4 bases. The CDR3 loop spans 15 amino acids. For the CDR3, the DNA is TGTGCCAGCTTACCGTGGGACAGGGGCACCGGGGAGCTGTTTTTT. It codes for CASLPWDRGTGELFF.

This clonotype was found a few times. The rearrangement uses TRBV5-1 and TRBJ2-6; D is undetermined. This CDR3 contains 17 residues. V lost 0 bases, J lost 0 bases, and 10 bases lay in between. CDR1 and CDR2 from the germline V gene are SGHRS and YFSETQ. CDR3 region: CASSLGLTVSGANVLTF. In nucleotides, the CDR3 is TGCGCCAGCAGCTTGGGTTTAACAGTCTCTGGGGCCAACGTCCTGACTTTC.

The J gene is TRBJ2-1, the V gene TRBV19; D gene uncertain. The CDR3 totals 16 residues. Trimming pared 5 bases from V and 0 bases from J, leaving 14 bases between. Germline loops: CDR1 LNHDA, CDR2 SQIVND (reference sequence). The chain's CDR3 is CASSYRGPSSYNEQFF. The CDR3 DNA reads as TGTGCCAGTAGTTACCGCGGTCCTAGCTCCTACAATGAGCAGTTCTTC.

This clonotype was seen more than once but under ten times. V is TRBV7-6 and J is TRBJ2-5, with 8 positions matching TRBD2. The last part of the DNA fits TRBJ2-7 better; the J call may be wrong. Germline CDR1 is SGHVS and CDR2 is FNYEAQ. This CDR3 has 15 amino acids. The DNA of the CDR3 is TGTGCCAGCAGCCCCGGGGGGGGTGTGTCCTACGAGCAGTACTTC. Its protein product is CASSPGGGVSYEQYF.

The V call is TRBV20-1, the J call TRBJ2-7; either TRBD1 or TRBD2 may fit D (5 bases each). The CDR3 extends over 15 amino acids. V was shortened by 1 base and J by 5 bases, with 18 bases between the two germline ends. Germline values: CDR1 DFQATT, CDR2 SNEGSKA (reference sequence). CDR3 in amino acids: CSARGGGGRGHEQYF. The CDR3 coding sequence is TGCAGTGCTAGAGGGGGTGGGGGAAGGGGCCACGAGCAGTACTTC.

The chain recombines TRBV7-6 with TRBJ1-6; D remains ambiguous. The V gene lost 7 bases and the J gene lost 0 bases, with 10 bases spanning the gap. The CDR3 loop spans 15 amino acids. Germline V gene lookup returns CDR1 SGHVS and CDR2 FNYEAQ. CDR3 sequence (DNA): TGTGCCAGCACCCTTTTAAGCTCCTATAATTCACCCCTCCACTTT. Protein: CASTLLSSYNSPLHF.

This rearrangement joins TRBV7-9 to TRBJ2-1, with D possibly being TRBD2 (5 bases). CDR3 length equals 13 residues. Trimming removed 4 bases at V and 5 bases at J, with 9 bases between. Germline-derived CDR1 and CDR2 are SEHNR and FQNEAQ (reference sequence). DNA for the CDR3: TGTGCCAGCAGCTACCCGGGAAACAATGAGCAGTTCTTC. It is translated as CASSYPGNNEQFF.

This chain joins TRBV5-1 and TRBJ2-7; no reliable D call. Germline CDR1 and CDR2: SGHRS and YFSETQ. Trimming shortened V by 0 bases and J by 5 bases, and 15 bases separated the two germline ends. CDR3 size: 15 residues. In nucleotides, the CDR3 is TGCGCCAGCAGCTTGGAGTTCCCTGTAGAGAACGAGCAGTACTTC. Its translation is CASSLEFPVENEQYF.

This chain connects TRBV12-3 or TRBV12-4 to TRBJ2-7; D not certain. The V end lost 1 base, the J end lost 4 bases, and 11 bases lay between the germline ends. The CDR3 length is 14 residues. The CDR3 coding sequence is TGTGCCAGCAGTTTAGGACTCGGAGTATACGAGCAGTACTTC. This translates into CASSLGLGVYEQYF.

This chain uses TRBV7-9 with TRBJ2-1; 9 bases agree with TRBD2. The J call may be incorrect, as the DNA end agrees better with TRBJ2-5. This CDR3 comprises 15 residues. Germline lookup yields CDR1 SEHNR and CDR2 FQNEAQ (reference sequence). CDR3 in amino acids: CASSLWSSGTETQYF. CDR3 bases: TGTGCCAGCAGCTTATGGTCTAGCGGGACAGAGACCCAGTACTTC.

This clonotype was observed a handful of times. One end of the junction varies from germline; a read error may be responsible. The CDR3 bases are TGCCAACAGGGGGCGATTGGCTACACCTTC. Residues: CQQGAIGYTF. The chain is built from TRBV7-9 and TRBJ1-2; TRBD1 agrees at 9 bases. The CDR3 length is 10 residues. Germline values: CDR1 SEHNR, CDR2 FQNEAQ (reference sequence).

The J gene is TRBJ2-5, the V gene TRBV18; possibly TRBD1 or TRBD2 for D (5 bases each). Germline V lookup: CDR1 KGHSH, CDR2 LQKENI. The CDR3 covers 16 residues. Trimming cost V 3 bases and J 4 bases, with 18 bases left between them. CDR3 DNA sequence: TGTGCCAGCTCACCGACCGGGGCAGGCCTACTAGAGACCCAGTACTTC. This codes for CASSPTGAGLLETQYF.

V and J are TRBV9 and TRBJ2-1; D not certain. CDR1 is SGDLS and CDR2 is YYNGEE in the germline V gene. Trimming shortened V by 0 bases and J by 4 bases, and 8 bases separated the two germline ends. This CDR3 is 14 amino acids long. CDR3 DNA: TGTGCCAGCAGCGTAGAGGTCACGTACAATGAGCAGTTCTTC. It translates to CASSVEVTYNEQFF.

The chain employs TRBV9 and TRBJ1-3; D uncertain. The CDR3 is 15 residues long. Germline lookup yields CDR1 SGDLS and CDR2 YYNGEE. V was clipped by 0 bases and J by 4 bases, with 11 bases between them. This CDR3 is CASSVEGHEGNTIYF. For the CDR3, the DNA is TGTGCCAGCAGCGTAGAAGGGCACGAAGGAAACACCATATATTTT.

This clonotype was seen a few times. The V gene is TRBV3-1, the J gene TRBJ2-5; TRBD1 matches 9 bases. The J call is doubtful: the DNA matches TRBJ2-7 better. Per germline, CDR1 LGHDT and CDR2 YNNKEL (reference sequence). The CDR3 contains 15 residues. Here the CDR3 DNA reads TGTGCCAGCAGCCAACCCGGGACAGGGTCTTACGAGCAGTACTTC. Residues: CASSQPGTGSYEQYF.

V usage is TRBV20-1 and J usage is TRBJ2-5; D is perhaps TRBD2 (5 bases). The end of the DNA aligns better with TRBJ2-7, so the J call may be wrong. The CDR3 is 13 amino acids. Germline loops: CDR1 DFQATT, CDR2 SNEGSKA (reference sequence). CDR3 nucleotides: TGCAGTGCTAGCTTCGGGATGAAGGGCGAGCAGTACTTC. It specifies CSASFGMKGEQYF.

This clonotype was observed a handful of times. This chain connects TRBV6-5 to TRBJ1-4; 10 nucleotides line up with TRBD1. The CDR3 is made up of 15 amino acids. Germline CDR1 is MNHEY and CDR2 is SVGAGI. Losses at the gene ends were 4 bases for V and 8 bases for J; bases not matched to a gene: 7. CDR3 DNA: TGTGCCAGCAGTTTTCACCGGGACAGGGGCGAAAAACTGTTTTTT. Protein product: CASSFHRDRGEKLFF.

The chain recombines TRBV13 with TRBJ2-4; 13 nucleotides line up with TRBD2. Germline assignment: CDR1 PRHDT and CDR2 FYEKMQ (reference sequence). This CDR3 is built from 17 residues. J was trimmed by 0 bases and V by 5 bases; bases with no gene match: 4. Here the CDR3 reads CASSVTSGGLAKNIQYF. DNA for the CDR3: TGTGCCAGCAGCGTGACTAGCGGGGGGCTAGCCAAAAACATTCAGTACTTC.

This chain joins TRBV4-2 and TRBJ2-7, with 7 nucleotides matching TRBD2. Trimming took 0 bases from V and 2 from J; bases not matched to a gene: 4. The CDR3 consists of 15 residues. Germline CDR1 is LGHNA and CDR2 is YNFKEQ. The CDR3 bases are TGTGCCAGCAGCCAAGAAAGGGAGGGGCCCTACGAGCAGTACTTC. This codes for CASSQEREGPYEQYF.

Many counts were recorded for this clonotype. This chain uses TRBV6-6 with TRBJ2-7; D not resolved. V lost 6 bases and J lost 11, with 14 bases in between. The CDR3 extends over 11 amino acids. Germline V gene lookup returns CDR1 MNHNY and CDR2 SVGAGI (reference sequence). Written as DNA, the CDR3 is TGTGCCAGCAGAAACCAAGGGCAGGAGTACTTC. The encoded protein is CASRNQGQEYF.

J is TRBJ2-1 and V is TRBV4-1; D is uncertain. The CDR3 extends over 15 amino acids. Germline loops: CDR1 MGHRA, CDR2 YSYEKL. V was pared by 3 bases and J by 1 base, with 10 bases between. CDR3 region: CASSHSPGSYNEQFF. CDR3 DNA: TGCGCCAGCAGCCATAGCCCCGGGTCCTACAATGAGCAGTTCTTC.